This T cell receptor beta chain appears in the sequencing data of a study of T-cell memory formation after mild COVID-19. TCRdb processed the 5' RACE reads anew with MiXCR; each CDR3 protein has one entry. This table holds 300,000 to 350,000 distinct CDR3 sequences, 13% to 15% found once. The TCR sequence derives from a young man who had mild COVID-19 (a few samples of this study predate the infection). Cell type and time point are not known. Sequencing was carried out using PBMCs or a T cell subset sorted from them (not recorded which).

CDR3 in DNA: TGTGCCAGCAAGTCGTATCGGGGGGGCCTGCGAATCTACAATGAGCAGTTCTTC. Encoded protein: CASKSYRGGLRIYNEQFF. V is TRBV12-3 or TRBV12-4 and J is TRBJ2-1; 8 bases map to TRBD2. With 7 bases clipped from V and 3 bases from J, the junction kept 17 bases outside the gene matches. The CDR3 has 18 amino acids.